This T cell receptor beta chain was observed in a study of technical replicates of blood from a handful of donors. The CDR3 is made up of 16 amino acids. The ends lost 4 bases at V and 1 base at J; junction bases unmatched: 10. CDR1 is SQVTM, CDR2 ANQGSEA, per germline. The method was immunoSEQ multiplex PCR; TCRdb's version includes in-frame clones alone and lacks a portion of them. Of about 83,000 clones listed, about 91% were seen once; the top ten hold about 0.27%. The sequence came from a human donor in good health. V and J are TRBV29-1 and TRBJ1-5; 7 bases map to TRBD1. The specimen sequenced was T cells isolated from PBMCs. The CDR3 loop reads CSVGEKGARSNQPQHF. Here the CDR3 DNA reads TGCAGCGTTGGAGAAAAGGGGGCTAGGAGCAATCAGCCCCAGCATTTT.